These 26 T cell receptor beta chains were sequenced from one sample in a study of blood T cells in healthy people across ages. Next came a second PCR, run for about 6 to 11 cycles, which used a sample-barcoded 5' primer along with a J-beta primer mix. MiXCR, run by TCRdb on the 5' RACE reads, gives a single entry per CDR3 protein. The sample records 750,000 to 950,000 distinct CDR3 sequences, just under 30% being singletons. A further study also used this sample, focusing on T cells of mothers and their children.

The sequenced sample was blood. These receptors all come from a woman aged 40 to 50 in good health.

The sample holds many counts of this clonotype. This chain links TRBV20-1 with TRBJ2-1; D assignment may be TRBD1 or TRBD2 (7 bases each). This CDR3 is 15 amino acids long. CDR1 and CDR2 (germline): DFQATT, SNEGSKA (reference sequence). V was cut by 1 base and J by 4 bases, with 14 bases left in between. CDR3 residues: CSARGAGGAYNEQFF. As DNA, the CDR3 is TGCAGTGCTAGAGGGGCAGGGGGGGCTTACAATGAGCAGTTCTTC.

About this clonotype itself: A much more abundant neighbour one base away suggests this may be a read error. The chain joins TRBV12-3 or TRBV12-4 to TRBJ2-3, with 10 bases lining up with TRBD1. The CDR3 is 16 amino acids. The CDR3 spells CASNLGFRDRGALGYF. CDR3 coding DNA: TGTGCCAGCAATTTAGGTTTTCGGGACAGGGGAGCCTTAGGGTATTTT.

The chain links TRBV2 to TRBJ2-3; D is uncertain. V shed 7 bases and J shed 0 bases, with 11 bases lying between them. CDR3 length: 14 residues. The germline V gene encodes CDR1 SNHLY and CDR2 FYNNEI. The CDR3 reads CASTRSTSTDTQYF. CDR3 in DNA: TGTGCCAGCACCAGATCCACTAGCACAGATACGCAGTATTTT.

The CDR3 protein is CASSRGTGANYGYTF. The CDR3 bases are TGTGCCAGCAGTCGAGGGACAGGGGCGAACTATGGCTACACCTTC. This chain uses TRBV9 with TRBJ1-2, with TRBD1 matching 10 bases. V shed 5 bases, J shed 2 bases, and the junction held 6 bases outside the gene matches. CDR1 and CDR2 from the germline V gene are SGDLS and YYNGEE. The CDR3 runs to 15 residues.

The CDR3 reads CSARAQRRGNTEAFF. The CDR3 nucleotides read TGCAGTGCTAGGGCACAGAGGAGAGGGAACACTGAAGCTTTCTTT. The chain carries TRBV20-1 and TRBJ1-1; D unclear. This CDR3 spans 15 amino acids. V lost 3 bases and J 1 base, leaving 15 bases between the germline ends. Germline values: CDR1 DFQATT, CDR2 SNEGSKA (reference sequence).

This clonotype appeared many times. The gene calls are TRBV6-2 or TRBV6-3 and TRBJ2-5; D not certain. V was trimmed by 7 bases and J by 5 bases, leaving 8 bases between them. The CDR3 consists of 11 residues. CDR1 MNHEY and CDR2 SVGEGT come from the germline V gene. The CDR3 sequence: CASKERETQYF. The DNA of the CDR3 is TGTGCCAGCAAGGAGCGTGAGACCCAGTACTTC.

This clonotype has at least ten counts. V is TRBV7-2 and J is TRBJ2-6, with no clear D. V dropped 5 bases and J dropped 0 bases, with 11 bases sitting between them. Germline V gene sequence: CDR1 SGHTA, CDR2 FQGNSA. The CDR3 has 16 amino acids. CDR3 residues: CASSPMSLSGANVLTF. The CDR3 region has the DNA TGTGCCAGCAGCCCAATGAGTCTCTCTGGGGCCAACGTCCTGACTTTC.

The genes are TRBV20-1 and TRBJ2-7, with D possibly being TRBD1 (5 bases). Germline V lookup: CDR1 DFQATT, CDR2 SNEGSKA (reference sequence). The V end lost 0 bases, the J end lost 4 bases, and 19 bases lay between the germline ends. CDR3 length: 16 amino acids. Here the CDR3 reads CSARDRGATDFYEQYF. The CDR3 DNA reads TGCAGTGCTAGAGATCGAGGAGCGACAGATTTTTACGAGCAGTACTTC.

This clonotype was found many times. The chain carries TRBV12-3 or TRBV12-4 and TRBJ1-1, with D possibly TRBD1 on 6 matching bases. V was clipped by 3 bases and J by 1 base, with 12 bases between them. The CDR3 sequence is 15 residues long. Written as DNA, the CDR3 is TGTGCCAGCAGTTTCACAGGGCCTGGGAACACTGAAGCTTTCTTT. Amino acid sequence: CASSFTGPGNTEAFF.

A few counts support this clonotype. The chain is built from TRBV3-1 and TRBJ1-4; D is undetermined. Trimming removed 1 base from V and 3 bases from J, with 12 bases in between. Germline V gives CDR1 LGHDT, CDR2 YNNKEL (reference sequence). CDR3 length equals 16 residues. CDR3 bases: TGTGCCAGCAGCCAAGTCGGGAACAGCGCTAATGAAAAACTGTTTTTT. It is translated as CASSQVGNSANEKLFF. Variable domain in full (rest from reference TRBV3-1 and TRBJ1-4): DTAVSQTPKYLVTQMGNDKSIKCEQNLGHDTMYWYKQDSKKFLKIMFSYNNKELIINETVPNRFSPKSPDKAHLNLHINSLELGDSAVYFCASSQVGNSANEKLFFGSGTQLSVL.

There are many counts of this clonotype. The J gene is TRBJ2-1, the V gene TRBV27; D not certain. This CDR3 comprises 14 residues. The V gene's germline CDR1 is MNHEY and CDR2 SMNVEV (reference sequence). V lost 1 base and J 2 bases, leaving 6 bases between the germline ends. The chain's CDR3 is CASSLLTPYNEQFF. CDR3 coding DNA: TGTGCCAGCAGTTTATTAACGCCCTACAATGAGCAGTTCTTC.

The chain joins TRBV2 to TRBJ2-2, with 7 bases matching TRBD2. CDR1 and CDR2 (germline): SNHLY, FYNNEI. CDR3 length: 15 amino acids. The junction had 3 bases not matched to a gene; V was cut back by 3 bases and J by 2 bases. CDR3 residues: CASSDRTRNTGELFF. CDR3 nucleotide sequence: TGTGCCAGCAGTGACAGGACTAGAAACACCGGGGAGCTGTTTTTT.

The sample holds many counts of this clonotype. The CDR3 reads CSASDRGHGYTF. The CDR3 DNA follows: TGCAGTGCTTCCGACAGGGGGCATGGCTACACCTTC. This chain links TRBV20-1 with TRBJ1-2; 10 bases line up with TRBD1. CDR3 size: 12 residues. V gave up 5 bases and J gave up 6 bases; unmatched junction bases: 3. CDR1 and CDR2 (germline): DFQATT, SNEGSKA (reference sequence).

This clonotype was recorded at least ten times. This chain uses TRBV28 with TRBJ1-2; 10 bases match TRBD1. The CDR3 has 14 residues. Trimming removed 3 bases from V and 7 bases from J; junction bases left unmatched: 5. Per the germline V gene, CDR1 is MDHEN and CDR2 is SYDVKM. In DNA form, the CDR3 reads TGTGCCAGCAGTTTCCGACAGGGGGCCTTTGGCTACACCTTC. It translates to CASSFRQGAFGYTF.

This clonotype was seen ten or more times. CDR3 amino acids: CASSVGQASTDTQYF. CDR3 nucleotides: TGTGCCAGCAGTGTAGGACAGGCTAGCACAGATACGCAGTATTTT. The chain links TRBV6-4 to TRBJ2-3, with 7 bases that match TRBD1. The CDR3 contains 15 residues. The germline gives CDR1 MRHNA, CDR2 SNTAGT. V gave up 4 bases and J gave up 0 bases; unmatched junction bases: 4.

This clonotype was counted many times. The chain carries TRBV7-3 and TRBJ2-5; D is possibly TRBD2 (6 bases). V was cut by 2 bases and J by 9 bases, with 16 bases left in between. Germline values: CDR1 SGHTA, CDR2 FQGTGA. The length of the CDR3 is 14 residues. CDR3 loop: CASSLSAGTQAQYF. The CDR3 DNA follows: TGTGCCAGCAGCTTATCTGCGGGGACGCAGGCCCAGTACTTC.

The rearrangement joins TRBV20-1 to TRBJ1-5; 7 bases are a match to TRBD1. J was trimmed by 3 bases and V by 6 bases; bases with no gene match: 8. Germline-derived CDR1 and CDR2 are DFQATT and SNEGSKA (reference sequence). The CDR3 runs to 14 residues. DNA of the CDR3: TGCAGTGCCAGGGACAGCCGATACAATCAGCCCCAGCATTTT. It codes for CSARDSRYNQPQHF.

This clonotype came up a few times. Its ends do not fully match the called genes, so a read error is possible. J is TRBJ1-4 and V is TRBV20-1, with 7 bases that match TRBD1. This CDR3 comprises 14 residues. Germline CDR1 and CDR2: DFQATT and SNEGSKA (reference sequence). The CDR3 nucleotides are TGCAGTGCTCGAGACAGGGCAGCTAATGAAAAACTGTTTTTT. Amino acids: CSARDRAANEKLFF.

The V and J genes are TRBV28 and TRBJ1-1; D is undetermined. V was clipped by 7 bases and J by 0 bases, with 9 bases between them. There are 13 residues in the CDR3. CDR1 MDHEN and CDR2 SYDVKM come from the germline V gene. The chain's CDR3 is CASIREMNTEAFF. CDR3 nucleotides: TGTGCCAGCATACGGGAGATGAACACTGAAGCTTTCTTT.

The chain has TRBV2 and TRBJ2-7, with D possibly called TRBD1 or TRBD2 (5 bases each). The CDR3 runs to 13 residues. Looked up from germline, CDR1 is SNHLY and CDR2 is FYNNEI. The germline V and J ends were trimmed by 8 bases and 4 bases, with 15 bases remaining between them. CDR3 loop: CASRGTDEYEQYF. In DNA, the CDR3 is TGTGCCAGCCGTGGGACGGACGAGTACGAGCAGTACTTC.

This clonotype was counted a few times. The CDR3 loop is CASSQEEGRVDGYTF. The DNA of the CDR3 is TGCGCCAGCAGCCAAGAGGAGGGGAGGGTGGATGGCTACACCTTC. The V gene is TRBV4-3, the J gene TRBJ1-2; tentatively, D is TRBD1 (5 bases). V was pared by 0 bases and J by 6 bases, with 14 bases between. The CDR3 is 15 amino acids. The germline CDR1 and CDR2 sequences are LGHNA and YSLEER.

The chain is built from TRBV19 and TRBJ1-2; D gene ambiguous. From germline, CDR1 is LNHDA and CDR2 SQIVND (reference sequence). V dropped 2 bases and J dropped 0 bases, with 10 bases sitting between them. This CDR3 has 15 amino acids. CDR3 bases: TGTGCCAGTAGTATATATCACAGCACTAACTATGGCTACACCTTC. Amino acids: CASSIYHSTNYGYTF.

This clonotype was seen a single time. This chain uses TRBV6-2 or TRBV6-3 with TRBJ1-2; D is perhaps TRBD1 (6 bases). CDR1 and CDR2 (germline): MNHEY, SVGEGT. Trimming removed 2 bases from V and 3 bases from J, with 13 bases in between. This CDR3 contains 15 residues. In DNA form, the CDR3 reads TGTGCCAGCAGTTACCGACCCGGGACACACTATGGCTACACCTTC. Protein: CASSYRPGTHYGYTF.

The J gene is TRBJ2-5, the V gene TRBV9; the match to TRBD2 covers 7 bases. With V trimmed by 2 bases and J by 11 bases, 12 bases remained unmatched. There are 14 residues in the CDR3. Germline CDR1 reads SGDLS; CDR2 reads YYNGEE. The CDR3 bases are TGTGCCAGCAGCGTTTCTCGTGGGGACTATGAGCAGTACTTC. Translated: CASSVSRGDYEQYF.

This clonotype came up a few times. The CDR3 protein is CASIDSYGYTF. The CDR3 DNA reads TGTGCCAGCATCGACAGCTATGGCTACACCTTC. The chain couples TRBV12-3 or TRBV12-4 to TRBJ1-2; tentatively, D is TRBD1 (5 bases). The CDR3 runs 11 residues. Trimming left V 7 bases short and J 4 bases short, with 7 bases between.

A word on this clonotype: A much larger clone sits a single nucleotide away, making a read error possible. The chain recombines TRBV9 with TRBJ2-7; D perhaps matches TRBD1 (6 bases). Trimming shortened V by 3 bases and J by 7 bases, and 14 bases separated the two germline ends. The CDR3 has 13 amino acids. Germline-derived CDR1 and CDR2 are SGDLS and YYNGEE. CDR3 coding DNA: TGTGCCAGCAGCGGATCGACAGGCAATGAGCAGTACTTC. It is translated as CASSGSTGNEQYF.